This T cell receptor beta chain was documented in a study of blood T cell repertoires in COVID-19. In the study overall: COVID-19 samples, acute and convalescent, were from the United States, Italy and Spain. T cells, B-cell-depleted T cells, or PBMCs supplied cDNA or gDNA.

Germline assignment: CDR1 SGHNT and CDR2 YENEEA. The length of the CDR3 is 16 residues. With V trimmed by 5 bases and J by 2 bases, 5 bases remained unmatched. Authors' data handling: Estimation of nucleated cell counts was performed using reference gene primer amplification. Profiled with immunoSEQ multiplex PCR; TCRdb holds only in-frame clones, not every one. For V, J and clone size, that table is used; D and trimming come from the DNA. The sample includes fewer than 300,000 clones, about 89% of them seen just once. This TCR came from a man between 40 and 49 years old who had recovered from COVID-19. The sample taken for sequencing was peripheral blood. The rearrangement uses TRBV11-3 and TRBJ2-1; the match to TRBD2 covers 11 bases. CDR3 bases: TGTGCCAGCAGCCAACTAGCGGGAGCCGCCTACAATGAGCAGTTCTTC. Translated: CASSQLAGAAYNEQFF.